The sequence of this TCR beta chain was determined in a study of T-cell reconstitution after alpha-beta-depleted transplantation in children. Study findings and constraints: When one year had passed after transplant, most T-cell counts and diversity came from newly produced T cells. The origin of alpha-beta T cells about two months after transplant was reportedly several hundred expanded graft clones.

For TCRbeta, the library was prepared with unique molecular identifiers. TCRdb analysed the PCR reads with MiXCR anew, one entry per CDR3 protein. The sample comprises a few hundred thousand distinct CDR3 sequences, 20% to 30% of which are singletons, and less than 40% rests with the top ten. Concerning this clonotype: Its antigen is still unknown.

This CDR3 is built from 13 residues. V shed 4 bases and J shed 11 bases, with 12 bases lying between them. This chain joins TRBV12-3 or TRBV12-4 and TRBJ1-6, with D tentatively TRBD1 (5 bases). This TCR derives from a boy younger than two with Wiskott-Aldrich syndrome, due to receive a stem cell transplant. The sample was PBMCs, taken before TCRalphabeta/CD19-depleted stem cell transplant. CDR3 DNA: TGTGCCAGCAGTTCGACGTTAGGGGCACCCCTCCACTTT. This codes for CASSSTLGAPLHF.